One and the same sample provided the 26 T cell receptor beta chains below, sequenced in a study of CD8+ T cells in alopecia areata. Investigators isolated RNA and reverse transcribed it into cDNA to act as the sequencing template. The assay was immunoSEQ multiplex PCR, and TCRdb's table has in-frame clones only and misses some. This sample carries roughly 100,000 clones, less than 70% of them seen once, and the ten largest clones take around 8.5%. The sequencing input was CD4+ T cells sorted from blood. The source is a human donor in good health.

This clone was observed a few times. The chain has TRBV5-1 and TRBJ2-5, with unresolved D. Germline values: CDR1 SGHRS, CDR2 YFSETQ. This CDR3 is 14 amino acids long. Trimming stripped 0 bases from V and 7 bases from J, with 13 bases between. The DNA for the CDR3 is TGCGCCAGCAGCTTGGATGGGTCGCCTCGGACCCAGTACTTC. It encodes CASSLDGSPRTQYF.

To note about this clone: Additional DNA sequences in this sample encode the identical CDR3. CDR3 in amino acids: CASRGTSNTGELFF. The CDR3 DNA reads as TGTGCCAGCAGGGGGACTTCGAACACCGGGGAGCTGTTTTTT. The V gene is TRBV2, the J gene TRBJ2-2, with a tentative D call TRBD2 (6 bases). This CDR3 region has 14 residues. Looked up from germline, CDR1 is SNHLY and CDR2 is FYNNEI. The V end lost 6 bases, the J end lost 0 bases, and 8 bases lay between the germline ends.

The rearrangement links TRBV5-1 to TRBJ2-7; D call uncertain. Germline CDR1 reads SGHRS; CDR2 reads YFSETQ. Trimming took off 1 base at V and 2 bases at J, with 10 bases between the two ends. The CDR3 loop spans 14 amino acids. The CDR3 is CASSLSVYPYEQYF. The DNA for the CDR3 is TGCGCCAGCAGCTTGAGCGTCTATCCCTACGAGCAGTACTTC.

This chain uses TRBV7-6 with TRBJ1-6; possible D gene TRBD1, 5 bases. CDR3 size: 15 residues. Germline V CDR1 and CDR2: SGHVS, FNYEAQ. The ends were cut back, 5 bases at V and 9 bases at J, with 17 bases in the middle. The CDR3 DNA reads as TGTGCCAGCAGCCCACAAGGGGTTCTAAGTTCACCCCTCCACTTT. It encodes CASSPQGVLSSPLHF.

This clone turned up a few times. J is TRBJ2-5 and V is TRBV11-2, with 9 bases lining up with TRBD2. The CDR3 covers 15 residues. J was trimmed by 4 bases and V by 0 bases; bases with no gene match: 3. From germline, CDR1 is SGHAT and CDR2 FQNNGV. CDR3 bases: TGTGCCAGCAGCTTAGATGCGCGGGGGGGAGAGACCCAGTACTTC. Residues: CASSLDARGGETQYF. The full variable domain, completed using reference TRBV11-2 and TRBJ2-5, is EAGVAQSPRYKIIEKRQSVAFWCNPISGHATLYWYQQILGQGPKLLIQFQNNGVVDDSQLPKDRFSAERLKGVDSTLKIQPAKLEDSAVYLCASSLDARGGETQYFGPGTRLLVL.

The genes are TRBV7-2 and TRBJ1-2; TRBD1 agrees at 7 bases. V lost 4 bases and J lost 5; bases outside the gene matches: 10. The length of the CDR3 is 15 residues. CDR1 SGHTA and CDR2 FQGNSA come from the germline V gene. Written as DNA, the CDR3 is TGTGCCAGCAGCTCCCTTTCAGGGGGAGGGTATGGCTACACCTTC. Translation gives CASSSLSGGGYGYTF. The complete variable domain, with remaining parts taken from reference TRBV7-2 and TRBJ1-2, reads GAGVSQSPSNKVTEKGKDVELRCDPISGHTALYWYRQSLGQGLEFLIYFQGNSAPDKSGLPSDRFSAERTGGSVSTLTIQRTQQEDSAVYLCASSSLSGGGYGYTFGSGTRLTVV.

A single count supports this clone. This chain joins TRBV2 and TRBJ1-2; possibly TRBD1 for D (6 bases). Deletions cut 6 bases from V and 8 bases from J, with 13 bases between. This CDR3 contains 12 residues. The germline CDR1 and CDR2 sequences are SNHLY and FYNNEI. CDR3 sequence: CASRKTGGGYTF. The DNA of the CDR3 is TGTGCCAGCAGGAAGACAGGTGGAGGCTACACCTTC.

This clone was counted a few times. The chain carries TRBV14 and TRBJ2-1; D might be TRBD1 (6 bases). The length of the CDR3 is 16 residues. The V end was cut by 3 bases, the J end by 7 bases, with 19 bases between. Germline V gene sequence: CDR1 SGHDN, CDR2 FVKESK. CDR3 nucleotides: TGTGCCAGCAGCCAGACCGGGACATCGAAGGGAAATGAGCAGTTCTTC. Translated, it gives CASSQTGTSKGNEQFF.

The table lists this clone with a few counts. This rearrangement joins TRBV13 to TRBJ2-5, with TRBD2 identical over 8 bases. This CDR3 contains 15 residues. The germline gives CDR1 PRHDT, CDR2 FYEKMQ (reference sequence). V trimming: 5 bases; J trimming: 2 bases; junction bases outside the gene matches: 7. CDR3 loop: CASSLRASGQETQYF. In nucleotides, the CDR3 is TGTGCCAGCAGCCTCAGGGCTAGCGGGCAAGAGACCCAGTACTTC.

This clone appeared a few times. The chain has TRBV5-1 and TRBJ2-3, with D perhaps matching TRBD1 or TRBD2 (6 bases each). Germline loops: CDR1 SGHRS, CDR2 YFSETQ. V was shortened by 3 bases and J by 4 bases, with 12 bases between the two germline ends. The CDR3 sequence is 14 residues long. The CDR3 DNA reads TGCGCCAGCAGCTACAGGGAGCGGGCAGATACGCAGTATTTT. Translated: CASSYRERADTQYF.

The chain recombines TRBV30 with TRBJ1-1; D gene uncertain. The CDR3 is made up of 11 amino acids. V shed 4 bases and J shed 1 base, with 4 bases lying between them. Germline V gene lookup returns CDR1 GTSNPN and CDR2 SVGIG (reference sequence). CDR3 in DNA: TGTGCCTGGATTTGGAACACTGAAGCTTTCTTT. This sequence encodes CAWIWNTEAFF.

At least ten counts were recorded for this clone. This chain links TRBV28 with TRBJ1-6; D gene uncertain. The CDR3 runs to 15 residues. Trimming stripped 5 bases from V and 3 bases from J, with 11 bases between. The germline V gene has CDR1 MDHEN and CDR2 SYDVKM. The CDR3 coding sequence is TGTGCCAGCAGTCTTTGGAGCCGCTATAATTCACCCCTCCACTTT. Protein sequence: CASSLWSRYNSPLHF.

The chain carries TRBV5-1 and TRBJ2-7; D unresolved. Trimming removed 3 bases from V and 7 bases from J, with 8 bases in between. CDR1 is SGHRS, CDR2 YFSETQ, per germline. The CDR3 has 11 residues. This CDR3 reads CASSSEAEQYF. Here the CDR3 DNA reads TGCGCCAGCAGCTCCGAAGCGGAGCAGTACTTC.

The chain carries TRBV28 and TRBJ2-3; 8 bases match TRBD1. Germline V lookup: CDR1 MDHEN, CDR2 SYDVKM. The CDR3 totals 14 residues. The V gene end was trimmed by 8 bases and the J gene end by 2 bases; junction bases not matched to a gene: 6. CDR3 sequence (DNA): TGTGCCAGCCGCACAGGGGGGATCACAGATACGCAGTATTTT. As protein: CASRTGGITDTQYF.

The genes are TRBV5-1 and TRBJ2-2; D remains ambiguous. Trimming removed 1 base from V and 0 bases from J, with 10 bases in between. The CDR3 totals 16 residues. Germline lookup yields CDR1 SGHRS and CDR2 YFSETQ. CDR3 sequence reads: CASSLYGPTNTGELFF. CDR3 nucleotides: TGCGCCAGCAGCTTGTATGGGCCGACGAACACCGGGGAGCTGTTTTTT.

This chain links TRBV25-1 with TRBJ1-1, with no clear D. Germline CDR1 and CDR2: MGHDK and SYGVNS. The germline V and J ends were trimmed by 8 bases and 6 bases, with 10 bases remaining between them. The CDR3 runs 11 residues. CDR3 in amino acids: CASRNRAEAFF. The CDR3 DNA follows: TGTGCCAGCCGTAATAGAGCTGAAGCTTTCTTT.

This clone was found a few times. The V call is TRBV5-5, the J call TRBJ2-1, with a tentative D call TRBD2 (6 bases). The CDR3 extends over 14 amino acids. CDR1 is SGHKS and CDR2 is YYEKEE in the germline V gene (reference sequence). V was cut by 6 bases and J by 3 bases, with 13 bases left in between. The CDR3 DNA reads as TGTGCCAGCATGGAGGGTGGGAGCTACAATGAGCAGTTCTTC. It encodes CASMEGGSYNEQFF. The full variable domain, rest sourced from reference TRBV5-5 and TRBJ2-1, is DAGVTQSPTHLIKTRGQQVTLRCSPISGHKSVSWYQQVLGQGPQFIFQYYEKEERGRGNFPDRFSARQFPNYSSELNVNALLLGDSALYLCASMEGGSYNEQFFGPGTRLTVL.

V and J are TRBV29-1 and TRBJ2-7; 7 bases match TRBD1. This CDR3 is 15 amino acids long. Unmatched junction bases numbered 11, after V lost 6 bases and J lost 0 bases. Germline loops: CDR1 SQVTM, CDR2 ANQGSEA. The CDR3 region has the DNA TGCAGCGTGAGACCCCGGACAGGCGCCTCCTACGAGCAGTACTTC. It specifies CSVRPRTGASYEQYF.

The chain couples TRBV2 to TRBJ1-5; 12 nucleotides line up with TRBD1. Germline V gene data show CDR1 as SNHLY and CDR2 as FYNNEI. The CDR3 sequence is 14 residues long. J gave up 7 bases and V 3 bases, and 1 base lay outside the gene matches. CDR3 sequence reads: CASSEGTGGQPQHF. The CDR3 DNA reads TGTGCCAGCAGTGAGGGGACAGGGGGCCAGCCCCAGCATTTT.

CDR3 residues: CSVQESNQPQHF. The CDR3 DNA is TGCAGCGTACAGGAGAGCAATCAGCCCCAGCATTTT. The V call is TRBV29-1, the J call TRBJ1-5, with a tentative D call TRBD1 (5 bases). CDR1 is SQVTM, CDR2 ANQGSEA, per germline. The CDR3 loop spans 12 amino acids. Trimming cost V 6 bases and J 1 base, with 7 bases left between them.

The V call is TRBV10-3, the J call TRBJ1-1, with D tentatively TRBD1 (6 bases). This CDR3 spans 12 amino acids. Trimming took 6 bases from V and 5 from J, leaving 10 bases between them. CDR1 and CDR2 from the germline V gene are ENHRY and SYGVKD. CDR3 sequence: CAIRGGGTEAFF. The CDR3 nucleotides read TGTGCCATCAGGGGAGGGGGAACTGAAGCTTTCTTT.

This clone was detected a few times. This rearrangement joins TRBV29-1 to TRBJ2-7, with D possibly called TRBD1 or TRBD2 (5 bases each). CDR3 size: 11 residues. The germline CDR1 and CDR2 sequences are SQVTM and ANQGSEA. V lost 1 base, J lost 7 bases, and 8 bases lay in between. Here the CDR3 DNA reads TGCAGCGTTGAAGCAGGGAGAGAGCAGTACTTC. It yields the protein CSVEAGREQYF.

This clone was counted between two and nine times. This chain uses TRBV30 with TRBJ2-1; 12 nucleotides line up with TRBD2. Germline values: CDR1 GTSNPN, CDR2 SVGIG (reference sequence). Trimming took 2 bases from V and 5 from J; bases not matched to a gene: 4. CDR3 size: 15 residues. In DNA, the CDR3 is TGTGCCTGGAGTAGACTAGCGGGGGACAACAATGAGCAGTTCTTC. As protein: CAWSRLAGDNNEQFF. Using reference TRBV30 and TRBJ2-1 for the parts outside the CDR3, the full variable domain is SQTIHQWPATLVQPVGSPLSLECTVEGTSNPNLYWYRQAAGRGLQLLFYSVGIGQISSEVPQNLSASRPQDRQFILSSKKLLLSDSGFYLCAWSRLAGDNNEQFFGPGTRLTVL.

This sequence joins TRBV29-1 and TRBJ2-5, with D perhaps TRBD1 (5 bases). The CDR3 has 13 residues. Germline CDR1 is SQVTM and CDR2 is ANQGSEA. V dropped 3 bases and J dropped 7 bases, with 15 bases sitting between them. The CDR3 protein is CSVDSRAAGTQYF. The CDR3 DNA follows: TGCAGCGTTGATTCCAGGGCCGCCGGGACCCAGTACTTC.

The chain carries TRBV10-3 and TRBJ1-2; TRBD1 matches at 8 bases. Germline V lookup: CDR1 ENHRY, CDR2 SYGVKD. With 7 bases clipped from V and 9 bases from J, the junction kept 10 bases outside the gene matches. The CDR3 has 13 amino acids. This CDR3 reads CAINTGQGGSYTF. CDR3 DNA sequence: TGTGCCATCAATACTGGACAGGGAGGAAGCTACACCTTC.

The gene calls are TRBV2 and TRBJ2-7, with TRBD1 as a possible D gene (5 bases). V was trimmed by 2 bases and J by 4 bases, leaving 6 bases between them. This CDR3 region has 12 residues. CDR1 is SNHLY and CDR2 is FYNNEI in the germline V gene. The CDR3 DNA sequence: TGTGCCAGCAGTGAAAGGGGTTACGAGCAGTACTTC. Its translation: CASSERGYEQYF.